This T cell receptor (beta chain) was sequenced for a study of T cell changes during pregnancy in multiple sclerosis. TCRdb's copy holds only in-frame clones and misses some; the assay was immunoSEQ multiplex PCR. The sample lists over 70,000 clones, 90% to 95% occurring once. The J segment lost 4 bases and the V segment lost 7 bases, leaving 12 bases of the junction unmatched. The germline V gene encodes CDR1 MNHEY and CDR2 SMNVEV (reference sequence). There are 15 residues in the CDR3. The sequencing here drew on peripheral blood, taken in the third trimester of pregnancy. The chain has TRBV27 and TRBJ2-7; 8 positions agree with TRBD1. This TCR was sampled from a female donor with multiple sclerosis, enrolled in a pregnancy study. CDR3: CASTKQTGAGYEQYF. The CDR3 DNA is TGTGCCAGCACCAAACAGACAGGGGCGGGGTACGAGCAGTACTTC.